One T cell receptor (beta chain) is described in this entry. What it binds is not known. Time point specified: pre-treatment baseline. Measured with immunoSEQ multiplex PCR; TCRdb has only the in-frame clones, and not every one. The sample holds some 13,000 clones, 92% seen once. The data were taken from a study of blood T cell dynamics during melanoma immunotherapy. Study overall: Standard first-line treatment here was pembrolizumab or nivolumab plus ipilimumab in metastatic melanoma.

Study conclusions and caveats: The study could not tell melanoma-specific clones from general immune activation. The most clonal sorted CD8+ subset, immune-effector cells, was closest to cell-free DNA CDR3 sequences.

Trimming took 0 bases from V and 3 from J; bases not matched to a gene: 9. The V gene's germline CDR1 is LGHNA and CDR2 YSLEER. The CDR3 has 17 residues. This clonotype originated in a human donor with melanoma. The sample consisted of effector memory CD8+ T cells from blood, taken from a patient treated with checkpoint blockade. This chain links TRBV4-3 with TRBJ2-7; 9 bases align to TRBD2. CDR3 nucleotide sequence: TGCGCCAGCAGCCAAGAGGTTTCTAGCGGGAAATACTACGAGCAGTACTTC. This sequence encodes CASSQEVSSGKYYEQYF.